A single sample is the source of the 25 T cell receptor beta chains below, sequenced in a study of blood T cell repertoires in COVID-19. Sequenced by immunoSEQ multiplex PCR; TCRdb stores in-frame clones only, minus some. The sample lists 65,000 to 100,000 clones, 88% occurring once. Sequencing input: peripheral blood. The receptors were sampled from a woman over 75 with acute or convalescent COVID-19.

V is TRBV5-1 and J is TRBJ1-4, with a possible D match to TRBD1 (6 bases). V gave up 3 bases and J gave up 4 bases, with 7 bases separating them. Germline V gene sequence: CDR1 SGHRS, CDR2 YFSETQ. The CDR3 is 13 amino acids. Here the CDR3 reads CASSSDSNEKLFF. The CDR3, as DNA: TGCGCCAGCAGCTCGGACAGTAATGAAAAACTGTTTTTT.

The chain recombines TRBV6-2 or TRBV6-3 with TRBJ2-7; tentative D call: TRBD2 (6 bases). Between the trimmed V and J ends, which lost 2 bases and 9 bases, there was a span of 8 bases. Germline V gives CDR1 MNHEY, CDR2 SVGEGT. This CDR3 comprises 11 residues. The CDR3 spells CASSYLGGQYF. The DNA for the CDR3 is TGTGCCAGCAGTTACCTGGGGGGGCAGTACTTC.

This rearrangement joins TRBV6-5 to TRBJ2-3, with TRBD2 identical over 7 bases. V dropped 6 bases and J dropped 0; count of bases not matched to a gene: 6. Germline V lookup: CDR1 MNHEY, CDR2 SVGAGI. The CDR3 is made up of 15 amino acids. DNA of the CDR3: TGTGCCAGCAGCTTCCTAGCGGCGAGCACAGATACGCAGTATTTT. The encoded protein is CASSFLAASTDTQYF.

This sequence joins TRBV7-2 and TRBJ2-3, with 12 bases that match TRBD1. V dropped 5 bases and J dropped 4; count of bases not matched to a gene: 7. The CDR3 totals 16 residues. Germline CDR1 reads SGHTA; CDR2 reads FQGNSA. The CDR3 DNA sequence: TGTGCCAGCAGCCCGACGGGACAGGGGGCCCCAGATACGCAGTATTTT. Amino acids: CASSPTGQGAPDTQYF.

The genes are TRBV27 and TRBJ1-1; 9 positions agree with TRBD1. V trimming: 7 bases; J trimming: 5 bases; junction bases outside the gene matches: 5. Looked up from germline, CDR1 is MNHEY and CDR2 is SMNVEV (reference sequence). The CDR3 consists of 13 residues. The CDR3 DNA follows: TGTGCCAGCAAACTACAGGGGGCAACTGAAGCTTTCTTT. Its protein product is CASKLQGATEAFF.

This clone was seen more than once but under ten times. The chain couples TRBV11-3 to TRBJ2-1, with D perhaps matching TRBD1 (5 bases). Germline values: CDR1 SGHNT, CDR2 YENEEA. Between the trimmed V and J ends, which lost 3 bases and 0 bases, there was a span of 9 bases. This CDR3 spans 15 amino acids. The chain's CDR3 is CASSFRVSSYNEQFF. In DNA form, the CDR3 reads TGTGCCAGCAGCTTCAGGGTTAGCTCCTACAATGAGCAGTTCTTC.

The chain employs TRBV7-2 and TRBJ1-1; D call uncertain. Germline CDR1 is SGHTA and CDR2 is FQGNSA. The V and J ends lost 2 bases and 11 bases respectively, with 15 bases between them. CDR3 size: 13 residues. The CDR3 DNA follows: TGTGCCAGCAGCTTAAATCCTATGTACGGGGCTTTCTTT. It codes for CASSLNPMYGAFF.

This chain joins TRBV7-9 and TRBJ1-2, with 9 bases identical to TRBD1. The CDR3 loop spans 13 amino acids. Germline-derived CDR1 and CDR2 are SEHNR and FQNEAQ (reference sequence). The ends lost 5 bases at V and 8 bases at J; junction bases unmatched: 6. Written as DNA, the CDR3 is TGTGCCAGCAGCCAACAGGGGGCCGGGGGCTACACCTTC. This codes for CASSQQGAGGYTF. The variable domain in full, completed from reference TRBV7-9 and TRBJ1-2, reads DTGVSQNPRHKITKRGQNVTFRCDPISEHNRLYWYRQTLGQGPEFLTYFQNEAQLEKSRLLSDRFSAERPKGSFSTLEIQRTEQGDSAMYLCASSQQGAGGYTFGSGTRLTVV.

This chain uses TRBV28 with TRBJ1-2; 11 bases are a match to TRBD1. The CDR3 loop spans 15 amino acids. Germline V lookup: CDR1 MDHEN, CDR2 SYDVKM. V shed 8 bases, J shed 4 bases, and the junction held 9 bases outside the gene matches. The CDR3 region has the DNA TGTGCCAGCGGGACAGGGGGATCTGGGGGCTATGGCTACACCTTC. Residues: CASGTGGSGGYGYTF.

J is TRBJ1-6 and V is TRBV5-1, with a weak D call TRBD1 (5 bases). The germline CDR1 and CDR2 sequences are SGHRS and YFSETQ. This CDR3 has 15 residues. Trimming took off 0 bases at V and 7 bases at J, with 11 bases between the two ends. The CDR3 region is CASSLGGERNSPLHF. The CDR3 nucleotides are TGCGCCAGCAGCTTGGGGGGGGAACGAAATTCACCCCTCCACTTT. The whole variable domain, remainder taken from reference TRBV5-1 and TRBJ1-6, is KAGVTQTPRYLIKTRGQQVTLSCSPISGHRSVSWYQQTPGQGLQFLFEYFSETQRNKGNFPGRFSGRQFSNSRSEMNVSTLELGDSALYLCASSLGGERNSPLHFGNGTRLTVT.

The chain combines TRBV3-1 (or the pseudogene TRBV3-2) with TRBJ2-2, with D hard to call. CDR3 length: 14 amino acids. V dropped 2 bases and J dropped 6 bases, with 10 bases sitting between them. Per the germline V gene, CDR1 is LGHDT and CDR2 is YNNKEL (reference sequence). The CDR3 sequence: CASSQNQAAGELFF. The CDR3 DNA reads as TGTGCCAGCAGCCAAAATCAGGCCGCCGGGGAGCTGTTTTTT.

This chain connects TRBV7-2 to TRBJ2-7, with D maybe TRBD2 (6 bases). V was trimmed by 2 bases and J by 3 bases, leaving 8 bases between them. Germline lookup yields CDR1 SGHTA and CDR2 FQGNSA. The length of the CDR3 is 13 residues. The CDR3 nucleotides read TGTGCCAGCAGCTTATGGCGGGACTACGAGCAGTACTTC. Protein sequence: CASSLWRDYEQYF.

The CDR3 here is CASSPRTGRMVLGTEAFF. The CDR3 DNA follows: TGTGCCAGCAGTCCCAGGACAGGGAGAATGGTATTGGGTACTGAAGCTTTCTTT. The gene calls are TRBV6-6 and TRBJ1-1; 8 positions agree with TRBD1. The V and J ends lost 5 bases and 5 bases, in that order; junction bases with no gene match: 19. CDR3 length: 18 residues. Germline CDR1 reads MNHNY; CDR2 reads SVGAGI (reference sequence).

The chain carries TRBV9 and TRBJ2-2; TRBD1 matches at 11 bases. V trimming: 0 bases; J trimming: 6 bases; junction bases outside the gene matches: 13. Germline CDR1 is SGDLS and CDR2 is YYNGEE. CDR3 length equals 19 residues. CDR3 nucleotide sequence: TGTGCCAGCAGCGTAGCAACGCCCCCGGGACAGGGGGTTGCCGGGGAGCTGTTTTTT. Protein product: CASSVATPPGQGVAGELFF.

The chain has TRBV3-1 (or the pseudogene TRBV3-2) and TRBJ2-7; tentatively, D is TRBD1 (6 bases). The CDR3 is made up of 15 amino acids. Trimming stripped 2 bases from V and 3 bases from J, with 14 bases between. Germline V gene lookup returns CDR1 LGHDT and CDR2 YNNKEL (reference sequence). The CDR3 sequence is CASSQQGWAGYEQYF. The CDR3 DNA reads TGTGCCAGCAGCCAACAGGGGTGGGCTGGCTACGAGCAGTACTTC.

The rearrangement links TRBV5-1 to TRBJ2-5; 7 bases line up with TRBD2. The CDR3 covers 14 residues. Germline CDR1 reads SGHRS; CDR2 reads YFSETQ. V lost 4 bases to trimming and J lost 5 bases; unmatched junction nucleotides: 8. CDR3 sequence: CASSGTSAGETQYF. In nucleotides, the CDR3 is TGCGCCAGCAGCGGTACTAGCGCCGGGGAGACCCAGTACTTC.

This chain joins TRBV2 and TRBJ2-1; 8 bases are a match to TRBD2. V gave up 4 bases and J gave up 9 bases; unmatched junction bases: 8. The CDR3 loop spans 14 amino acids. CDR1 and CDR2 (germline): SNHLY, FYNNEI. CDR3 in DNA: TGTGCCAGCAGTGGGTGGGGACTAGGGGGTGAGCAGTTCTTC. This gives the protein CASSGWGLGGEQFF.

The chain combines TRBV9 with TRBJ2-7; TRBD2 matches 7 bases. Germline V gene data show CDR1 as SGDLS and CDR2 as YYNGEE. V dropped 2 bases and J dropped 3; count of bases not matched to a gene: 8. The CDR3 length is 15 residues. For the CDR3, the DNA is TGTGCCAGCAGCGTGGGAGGGCAGGGTAGCTACGAGCAGTACTTC. Translated, it gives CASSVGGQGSYEQYF.

The rearrangement links TRBV4-3 to TRBJ2-1, with TRBD2 matching over 7 bases. V dropped 1 base and J dropped 4; count of bases not matched to a gene: 4. The CDR3 length is 15 residues. CDR1 LGHNA and CDR2 YSLEER come from the germline V gene. In DNA, the CDR3 is TGCGCCAGCAGCCAAGGTGGGGGGGAGTACAATGAGCAGTTCTTC. It translates to CASSQGGGEYNEQFF.

The chain couples TRBV5-4 to TRBJ1-3, with TRBD1 identical over 12 bases. J was trimmed by 4 bases and V by 5 bases; bases with no gene match: 7. Germline V gene sequence: CDR1 SGHNT, CDR2 YYREEE (reference sequence). CDR3 size: 16 residues. The CDR3 sequence: CASRGDRGQTGNTIYF. For the CDR3, the DNA is TGTGCCAGCAGGGGGGACAGGGGGCAAACAGGAAACACCATATATTTT.

This clone was detected once. One junction end disagrees with the germline gene, perhaps due to a read error. The chain has TRBV7-7 and TRBJ2-7; 7 bases line up with TRBD1. CDR3 length: 13 residues. Germline CDR1 and CDR2: SSHAT and FNYEAQ (reference sequence). The CDR3 DNA sequence: TGTGCTAGCAGCCCGGGACAGATCTACGAGCAGTACTTC. Encoded protein: CASSPGQIYEQYF. The full variable domain, with the rest looked up from reference TRBV7-7 and TRBJ2-7, is GAGVSQSPRYKVTKRGQDVTLRCDPISSHATLYWYQQALGQGPEFLTYFNYEAQPDKSGLPSDRFSAERPEGSISTLTIQRTEQRDSAMYRCASSPGQIYEQYFGPGTRLTVT.

This chain joins TRBV27 and TRBJ2-5, with a weak D call TRBD2 (6 bases). The germline V and J ends were trimmed by 7 bases and 5 bases, with 20 bases remaining between them. Germline V gives CDR1 MNHEY, CDR2 SMNVEV (reference sequence). The CDR3 spans 15 residues. As DNA, the CDR3 is TGTGCCAGCATTCCTTTATCCAGACGGGGGGAGACCCAGTACTTC. It codes for CASIPLSRRGETQYF.

V gene TRBV27 combines with J gene TRBJ2-7; 9 positions agree with TRBD1. CDR1 MNHEY and CDR2 SMNVEV come from the germline V gene (reference sequence). This CDR3 has 13 residues. The trim removed 6 bases at V and 9 bases at J, leaving 9 bases unmatched. CDR3 coding DNA: TGTGCCAGCAGCCGGACAGGGGAGGGGAGGCAGTACTTC. Amino acids: CASSRTGEGRQYF.

This chain uses TRBV7-2 with TRBJ2-7, with D tentatively TRBD1 (6 bases). Germline V gene data show CDR1 as SGHTA and CDR2 as FQGNSA. Trimming cost V 5 bases and J 4 bases, with 21 bases left between them. CDR3 length: 16 amino acids. CDR3 protein: CASSKQWGTQTYEQYF. The CDR3 DNA is TGTGCCAGCAGCAAGCAGTGGGGGACACAGACTTACGAGCAGTACTTC.

V gene TRBV7-8 combines with J gene TRBJ2-3, with D unclear. The CDR3 is 12 residues long. Germline V gives CDR1 SGHVS, CDR2 FQNEAQ. V lost 2 bases and J 2 bases, leaving 2 bases between the germline ends. The chain's CDR3 is CASSLLTDTQYF. The CDR3, as DNA: TGTGCCAGCAGCTTACTCACAGATACGCAGTATTTT. Drawing the rest from reference TRBV7-8 and TRBJ2-3, the complete variable domain is GAGVSQSPRYKVAKRGQDVALRCDPISGHVSLFWYQQALGQGPEFLTYFQNEAQLDKSGLPSDRFFAERPEGSVSTLKIQRTQQEDSAVYLCASSLLTDTQYFGPGTRLTVL.